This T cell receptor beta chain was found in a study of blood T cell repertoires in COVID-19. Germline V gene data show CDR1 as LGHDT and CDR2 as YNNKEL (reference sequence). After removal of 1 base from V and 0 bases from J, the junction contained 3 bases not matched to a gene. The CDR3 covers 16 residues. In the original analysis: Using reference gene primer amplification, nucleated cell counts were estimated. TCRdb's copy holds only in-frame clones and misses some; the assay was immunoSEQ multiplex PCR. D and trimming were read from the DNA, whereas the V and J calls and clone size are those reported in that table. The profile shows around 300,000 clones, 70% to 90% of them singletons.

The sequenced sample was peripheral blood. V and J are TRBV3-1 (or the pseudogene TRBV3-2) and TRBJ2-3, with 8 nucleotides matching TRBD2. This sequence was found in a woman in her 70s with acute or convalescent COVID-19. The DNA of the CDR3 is TGTGCCAGCAGCCAAGTAGCGGGGCCTAGCACAGATACGCAGTATTTT. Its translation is CASSQVAGPSTDTQYF.